Listed below are T cell receptor beta chains from one sample, sequenced in a study of shared clonotypes between healthy human individuals. Libraries were prepared by immunoSEQ multiplex PCR; TCRdb keeps only in-frame clonotypes and omits some of them. Among around 1.1 million clones listed, 75% to 80% were seen once. Sequencing input: memory CD4+ T cells from PBMCs. The receptors were sampled from a man younger than 35 in good health. Some clones in this sample may be carry-over from other donors' samples. CDR3s include the opening cysteine and the closing phenylalanine or tryptophan. The order of the fields is J gene, CDR3 length, clone size, V gene, D gene, CDR3 DNA, CDR3 protein. A D gene is named only where the DNA matches it firmly. Clone size is given for some rows only: seen once, a few or many times, or a class if the clone is expanded.

>TRBJ2-2|13|NA|TRBV5-4|NA
TGTGCCAGCAGCAAAACAGTCACCGGGGAGCTGTTTTTT
CASSKTVTGELFF
>TRBJ2-7|15|NA|TRBV7-3|NA
TGTGCCAGCAGCACCCGGGCTCCAGGCCCCTACGAGCAGTACTTC
CASSTRAPGPYEQYF
>TRBJ1-4|15|once|TRBV28|NA
TGTGCCAGCAGTTCGCGCAAGGGGGCTAATGAAAAACTGTTTTTT
CASSSRKGANEKLFF
>TRBJ2-1|16|NA|TRBV18|NA
TGTGCCAGCTCACCACCGAGCGCTAGCTCCTACAATGAGCAGTTCTTC
CASSPPSASSYNEQFF
>TRBJ2-3|17|NA|TRBV7-3|TRBD1
TGTGCCAGCAGCCCTACAGGGGGCGACGTTGGCACAGATACGCAGTATTTT
CASSPTGGDVGTDTQYF
>TRBJ2-3|15|NA|TRBV9|NA
TGTGCCAGCAGCCAATCCCAGGGACTCACAGATACGCAGTATTTT
CASSQSQGLTDTQYF
>TRBJ1-2|13|many|TRBV28|NA
TGTGCCAGCAGTACCACACCGGGCTATGGCTACACCTTC
CASSTTPGYGYTF
>TRBJ1-2|14|few|TRBV19|NA
TGTGCCAGTAGATATGGAGCGGGTAACTATGGCTACACCTTC
CASRYGAGNYGYTF
>TRBJ2-1|17|NA|TRBV28|TRBD2
TGTGCCAGCAGATCTGTGAGCGGGAGGGTATCTGTGAATGAGCAGTTCTTC
CASRSVSGRVSVNEQFF
>TRBJ2-1|14|NA|TRBV18|TRBD1
TGTGCCAGCTCACCAAATCGGGACAGGGCCCAGCAGTTCTTC
CASSPNRDRAQQFF
>TRBJ1-1|13|NA|TRBV30|TRBD1
TGTGCCTGGGCGACAGGGTGGAACACTGAAGCTTTCTTT
CAWATGWNTEAFF
>TRBJ2-3|14|NA|TRBV11-3|NA
TGTGCCAGCAGTCAGGGGTCCCGCGGGGATACGCAGTATTTT
CASSQGSRGDTQYF
>TRBJ1-4|15|NA|TRBV27|NA
TGTGCCAGCAGCCAGCTTGGGGGAGGGGATGAAAAACTGTTTTTT
CASSQLGGGDEKLFF
>TRBJ2-5|16|few|TRBV18|TRBD1
TGTGCCAGCTCACCCGGGACAGCCGGGGCAGGGGAGACCCAGTACTTC
CASSPGTAGAGETQYF
>TRBJ2-4|15|few|TRBV6-5|NA
TGTGCCAGCAGTTCCTGGGACGGGCTTGGGAACATTCAGTACTTC
CASSSWDGLGNIQYF
>TRBJ2-7|15|NA|TRBV6-1|TRBD1
TGTGCCAGCATCGAGGGACAGGGGGGCTACTACGAGCAGTACTTC
CASIEGQGGYYEQYF
>TRBJ1-1|10|few|TRBV29-1|NA
TGCAGCGGGGTGACCACTGAAGCTTTCTTT
CSGVTTEAFF
>TRBJ1-3|18|NA|TRBV11-2|NA
TGTGCCAGCAGCTTGGGCTCCTGGGGAGGGAGCTCTGGAAACACCATATATTTT
CASSLGSWGGSSGNTIYF
>TRBJ2-3|14|NA|TRBV7-3|NA
TGTGCCAGCAGCTTAATGGTACGGTACGGTACGCAGTATTTT
CASSLMVRYGTQYF
>TRBJ2-3|14|NA|TRBV7-9|NA
TGTGCCAGCAGCGGTAGCGTAAGCACAGATACGCAGTATTTT
CASSGSVSTDTQYF
>TRBJ2-5|14|NA|TRBV9|NA
TGTGCCAGCAGCCCGAGGGTCGGTCAAGAGACCCAGTACTTC
CASSPRVGQETQYF
>TRBJ1-5|14|many|TRBV30|TRBD1
TGTGCCTGGAGCCCGGGACAGGGCAATCAGCCCCAGCATTTT
CAWSPGQGNQPQHF